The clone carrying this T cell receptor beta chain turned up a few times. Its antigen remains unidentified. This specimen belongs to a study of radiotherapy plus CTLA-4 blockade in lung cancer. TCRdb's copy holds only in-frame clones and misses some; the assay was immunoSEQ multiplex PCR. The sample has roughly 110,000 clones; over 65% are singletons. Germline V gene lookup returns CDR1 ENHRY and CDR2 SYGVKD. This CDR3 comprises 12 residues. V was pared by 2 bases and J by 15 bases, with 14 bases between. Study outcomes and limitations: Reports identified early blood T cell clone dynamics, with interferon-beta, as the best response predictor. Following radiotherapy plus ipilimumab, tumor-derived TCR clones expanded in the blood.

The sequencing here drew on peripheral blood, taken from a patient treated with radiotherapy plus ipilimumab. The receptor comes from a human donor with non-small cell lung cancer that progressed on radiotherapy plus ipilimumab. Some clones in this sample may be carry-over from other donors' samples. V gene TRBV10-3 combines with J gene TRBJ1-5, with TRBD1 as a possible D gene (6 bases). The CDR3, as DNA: TGTGCCATCAGTGAGCCGGAGGGGGTGAGGCATTTT. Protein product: CAISEPEGVRHF.